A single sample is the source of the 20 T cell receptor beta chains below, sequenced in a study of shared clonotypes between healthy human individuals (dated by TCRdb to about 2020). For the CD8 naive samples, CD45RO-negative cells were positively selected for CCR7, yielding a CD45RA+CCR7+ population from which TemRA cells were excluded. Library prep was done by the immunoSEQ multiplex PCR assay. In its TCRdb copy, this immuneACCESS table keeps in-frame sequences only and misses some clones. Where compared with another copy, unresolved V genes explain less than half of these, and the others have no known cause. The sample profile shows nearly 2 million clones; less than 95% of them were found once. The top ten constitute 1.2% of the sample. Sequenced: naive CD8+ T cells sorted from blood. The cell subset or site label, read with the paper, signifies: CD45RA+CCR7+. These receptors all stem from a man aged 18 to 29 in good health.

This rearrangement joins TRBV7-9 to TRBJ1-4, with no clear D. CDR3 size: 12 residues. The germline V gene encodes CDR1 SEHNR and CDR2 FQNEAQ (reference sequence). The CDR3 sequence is CATSWGYEKLFF. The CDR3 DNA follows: TGTGCTACCTCATGGGGTTATGAAAAACTGTTTTTT.

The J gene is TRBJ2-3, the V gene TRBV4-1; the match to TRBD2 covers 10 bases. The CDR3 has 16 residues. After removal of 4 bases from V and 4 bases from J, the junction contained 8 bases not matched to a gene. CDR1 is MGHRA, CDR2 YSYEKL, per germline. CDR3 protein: CASSPSGLAVADTQYF. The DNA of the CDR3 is TGCGCCAGCAGCCCTAGTGGACTAGCGGTGGCAGATACGCAGTATTTT.

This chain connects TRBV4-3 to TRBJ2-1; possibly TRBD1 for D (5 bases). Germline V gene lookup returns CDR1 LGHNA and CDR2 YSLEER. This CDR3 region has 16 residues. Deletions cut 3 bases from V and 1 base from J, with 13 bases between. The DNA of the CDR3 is TGCGCCAGCAGCCAGTCCGGACAAGTTTCCTACAATGAGCAGTTCTTC. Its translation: CASSQSGQVSYNEQFF.

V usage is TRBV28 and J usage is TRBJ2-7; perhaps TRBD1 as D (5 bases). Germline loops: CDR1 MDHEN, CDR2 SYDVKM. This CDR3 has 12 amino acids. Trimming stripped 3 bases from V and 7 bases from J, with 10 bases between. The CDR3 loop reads CASSFDSLEQYF. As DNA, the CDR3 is TGTGCCAGCAGTTTTGACAGCCTAGAGCAGTACTTC. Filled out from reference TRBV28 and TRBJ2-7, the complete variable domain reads DVKVTQSSRYLVKRTGEKVFLECVQDMDHENMFWYRQDPGLGLRLIYFSYDVKMKEKGDIPEGYSVSREKKERFSLILESASTNQTSMYLCASSFDSLEQYFGPGTRLTVT.

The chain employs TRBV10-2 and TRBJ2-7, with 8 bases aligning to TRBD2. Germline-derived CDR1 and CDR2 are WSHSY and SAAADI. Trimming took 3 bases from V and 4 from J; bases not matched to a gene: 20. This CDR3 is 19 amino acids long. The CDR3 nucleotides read TGCGCCAGCAGTGATGTGGGAATAGCGGGGTTCTCAACCACTTACGAGCAGTACTTC. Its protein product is CASSDVGIAGFSTTYEQYF.

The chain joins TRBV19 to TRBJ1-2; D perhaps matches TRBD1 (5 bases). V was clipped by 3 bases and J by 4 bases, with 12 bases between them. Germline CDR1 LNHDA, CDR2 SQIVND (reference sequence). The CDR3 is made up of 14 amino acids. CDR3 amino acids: CASSISAGAYGYTF. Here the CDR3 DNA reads TGTGCCAGTAGTATCTCCGCCGGGGCCTATGGCTACACCTTC.

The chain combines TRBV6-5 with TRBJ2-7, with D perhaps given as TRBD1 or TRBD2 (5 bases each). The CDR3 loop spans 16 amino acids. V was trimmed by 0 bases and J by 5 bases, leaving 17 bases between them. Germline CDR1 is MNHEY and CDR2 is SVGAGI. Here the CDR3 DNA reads TGTGCCAGCAGTTACTCGAGAGGGGAAAAGTACGACGAGCAGTACTTC. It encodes CASSYSRGEKYDEQYF.

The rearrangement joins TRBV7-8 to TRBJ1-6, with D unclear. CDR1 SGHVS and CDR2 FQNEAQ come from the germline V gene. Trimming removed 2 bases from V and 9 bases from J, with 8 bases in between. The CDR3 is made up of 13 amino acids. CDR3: CASSLMLGSPLHF. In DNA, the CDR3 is TGTGCCAGCAGCTTAATGCTAGGTTCACCCCTCCACTTT.

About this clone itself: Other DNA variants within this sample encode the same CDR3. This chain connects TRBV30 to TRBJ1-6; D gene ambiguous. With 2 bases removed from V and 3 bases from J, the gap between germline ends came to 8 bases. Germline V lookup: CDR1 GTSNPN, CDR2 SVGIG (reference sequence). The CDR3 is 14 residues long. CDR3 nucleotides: TGTGCCTGGAGTAGCGAGAACTATAATTCACCCCTCCACTTT. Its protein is CAWSSENYNSPLHF.

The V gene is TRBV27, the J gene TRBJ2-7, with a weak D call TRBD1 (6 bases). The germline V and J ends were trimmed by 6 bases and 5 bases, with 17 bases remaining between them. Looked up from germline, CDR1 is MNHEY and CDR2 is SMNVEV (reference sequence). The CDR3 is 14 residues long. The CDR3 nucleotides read TGTGCCAGCAGATTTACAGGGTCCGGCCACGAGCAGTACTTC. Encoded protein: CASRFTGSGHEQYF.

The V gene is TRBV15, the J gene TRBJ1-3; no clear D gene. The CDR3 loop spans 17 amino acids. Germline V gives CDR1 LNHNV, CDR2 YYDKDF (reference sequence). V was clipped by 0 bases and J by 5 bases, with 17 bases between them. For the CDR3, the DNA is TGTGCCACCAGCAGAGATCATAGGGTGGACTCGAGAAACACCATATATTTT. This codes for CATSRDHRVDSRNTIYF.

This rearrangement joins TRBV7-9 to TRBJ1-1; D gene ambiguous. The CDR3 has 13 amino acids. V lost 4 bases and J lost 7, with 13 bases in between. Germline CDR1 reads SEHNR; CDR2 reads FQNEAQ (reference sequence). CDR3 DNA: TGTGCCAGCAGCTGGCCCTCTTCACTTGAAGCTTTCTTT. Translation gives CASSWPSSLEAFF.

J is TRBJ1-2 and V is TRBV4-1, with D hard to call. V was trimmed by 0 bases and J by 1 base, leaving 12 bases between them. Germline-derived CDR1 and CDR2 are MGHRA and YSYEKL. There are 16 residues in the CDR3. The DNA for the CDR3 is TGCGCCAGCAGCCAAGATGGAGAGGAGATTAACTATGGCTACACCTTC. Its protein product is CASSQDGEEINYGYTF.

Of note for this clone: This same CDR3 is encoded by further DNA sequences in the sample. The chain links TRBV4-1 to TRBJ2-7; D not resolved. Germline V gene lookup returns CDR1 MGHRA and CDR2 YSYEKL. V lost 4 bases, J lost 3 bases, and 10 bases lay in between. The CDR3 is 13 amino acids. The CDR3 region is CASSPLPGYEQYF. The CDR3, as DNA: TGCGCCAGCAGCCCTCTCCCTGGCTACGAGCAGTACTTC.

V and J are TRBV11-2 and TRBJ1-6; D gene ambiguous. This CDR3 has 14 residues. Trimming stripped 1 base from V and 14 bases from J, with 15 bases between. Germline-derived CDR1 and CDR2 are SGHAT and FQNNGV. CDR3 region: CASSLGSSNLALHF. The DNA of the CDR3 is TGTGCCAGCAGCTTAGGCAGCAGCAATTTGGCCCTCCACTTT.

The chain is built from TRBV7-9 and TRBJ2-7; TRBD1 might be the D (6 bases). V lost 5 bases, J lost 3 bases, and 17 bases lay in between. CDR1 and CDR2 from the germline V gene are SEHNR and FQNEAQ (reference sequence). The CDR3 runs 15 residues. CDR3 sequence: CASSIPGAGIYEQYF. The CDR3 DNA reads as TGTGCCAGCAGCATCCCAGGGGCTGGCATCTACGAGCAGTACTTC.

The CDR3: CASPPPTGGKTEAFF. CDR3 nucleotide sequence: TGTGCCAGCCCTCCCCCGACAGGGGGCAAAACTGAAGCTTTCTTT. This chain connects TRBV7-9 to TRBJ1-1; 10 positions match TRBD1. The CDR3 sequence is 15 residues long. CDR1 is SEHNR, CDR2 FQNEAQ, per germline (reference sequence). Losses at the gene ends were 8 bases for V and 5 bases for J; bases not matched to a gene: 11. Full variable domain (missing parts from reference TRBV7-9 and TRBJ1-1): DTGVSQNPRHKITKRGQNVTFRCDPISEHNRLYWYRQTLGQGPEFLTYFQNEAQLEKSRLLSDRFSAERPKGSFSTLEIQRTEQGDSAMYLCASPPPTGGKTEAFFGQGTRLTVV.

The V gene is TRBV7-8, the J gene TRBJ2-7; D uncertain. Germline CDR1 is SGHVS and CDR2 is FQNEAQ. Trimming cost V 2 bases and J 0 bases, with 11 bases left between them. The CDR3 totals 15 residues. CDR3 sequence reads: CASSLSGVYSYEQYF. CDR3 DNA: TGTGCCAGCAGCTTATCCGGCGTTTACTCCTACGAGCAGTACTTC.

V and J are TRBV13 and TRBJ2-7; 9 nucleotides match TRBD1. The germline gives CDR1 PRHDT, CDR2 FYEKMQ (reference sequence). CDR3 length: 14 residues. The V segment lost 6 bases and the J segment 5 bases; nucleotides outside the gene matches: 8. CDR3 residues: CASSQQGALHEQYF. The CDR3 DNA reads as TGTGCCAGCAGTCAACAGGGGGCTCTCCACGAGCAGTACTTC.

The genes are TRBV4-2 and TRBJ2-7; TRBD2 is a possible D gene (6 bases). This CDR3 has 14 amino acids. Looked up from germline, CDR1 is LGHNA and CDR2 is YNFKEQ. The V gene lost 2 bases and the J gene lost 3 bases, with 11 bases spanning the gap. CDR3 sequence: CASSQFGGSYEQYF. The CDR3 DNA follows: TGTGCCAGCAGCCAATTCGGGGGTAGCTACGAGCAGTACTTC.